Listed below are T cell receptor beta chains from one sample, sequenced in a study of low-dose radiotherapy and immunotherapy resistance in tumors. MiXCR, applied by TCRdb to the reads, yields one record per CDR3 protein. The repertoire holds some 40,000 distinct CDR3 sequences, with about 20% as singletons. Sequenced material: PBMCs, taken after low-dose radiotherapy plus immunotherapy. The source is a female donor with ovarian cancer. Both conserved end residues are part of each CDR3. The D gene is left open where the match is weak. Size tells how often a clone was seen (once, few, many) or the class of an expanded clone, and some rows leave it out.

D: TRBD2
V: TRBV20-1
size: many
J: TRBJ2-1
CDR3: CSARVAGGVDEQFF
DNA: TGCAGTGCTAGAGTGGCGGGGGGGGTCGATGAGCAGTTCTTC

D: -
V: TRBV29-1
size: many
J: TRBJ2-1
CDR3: CSVDLAYNEQFF
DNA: TGCAGCGTCGATCTAGCTTACAATGAGCAGTTCTTC

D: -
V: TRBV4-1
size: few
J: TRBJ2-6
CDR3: CASSGAGFLVANVLTF
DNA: TGCGCCAGCAGCGGGGCAGGGTTTTTGGTGGCCAACGTCCTGACTTTC

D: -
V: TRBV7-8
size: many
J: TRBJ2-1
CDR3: CASSLGIYNEQFF
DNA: TGTGCCAGCAGCTTAGGTATTTACAATGAGCAGTTCTTC

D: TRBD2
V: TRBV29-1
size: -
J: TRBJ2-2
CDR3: CSVLGLAGNTGELFF
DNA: TGCAGCGTCCTAGGACTAGCGGGGAACACCGGGGAGCTGTTTTTT

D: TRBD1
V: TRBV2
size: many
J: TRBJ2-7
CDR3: CASSRDRDTFYEQYF
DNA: TGTGCCAGCAGCCGAGACAGGGACACTTTCTACGAGCAGTACTTC

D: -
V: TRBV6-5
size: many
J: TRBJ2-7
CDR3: CASTHSSSYEQYF
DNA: TGTGCCAGCACTCACTCGAGCTCCTACGAGCAGTACTTC

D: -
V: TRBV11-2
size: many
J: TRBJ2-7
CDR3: CASSLEGQGWYEQYF
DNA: TGTGCCAGCAGCTTAGAGGGGCAGGGGTGGTACGAGCAGTACTTC

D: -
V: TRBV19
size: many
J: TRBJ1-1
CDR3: CASSSGDTSTEAFF
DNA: TGTGCCAGTAGTTCAGGGGATACCTCCACTGAAGCTTTCTTT

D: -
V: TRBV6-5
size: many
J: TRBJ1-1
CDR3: CASMGWTDTEAFF
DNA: TGTGCCAGCATGGGGTGGACCGACACTGAAGCTTTCTTT

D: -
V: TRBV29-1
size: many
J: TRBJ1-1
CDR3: CSVEVVGGSTEAFF
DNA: TGCAGCGTTGAAGTGGTCGGGGGGAGCACTGAAGCTTTCTTT

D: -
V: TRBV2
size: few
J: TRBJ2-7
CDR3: CASTAGGLGRSYEQYF
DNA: TGTGCCAGCACCGCAGGGGGGTTGGGCCGCAGTTACGAGCAGTACTTC

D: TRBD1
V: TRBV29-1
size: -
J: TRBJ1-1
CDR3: CSVAGGHTEAFF
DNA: TGCAGCGTCGCAGGGGGCCACACTGAAGCTTTCTTT

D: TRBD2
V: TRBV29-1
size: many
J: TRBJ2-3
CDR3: CSLAGSGNTDTQYF
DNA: TGCAGCCTCGCGGGTAGCGGGAACACAGATACGCAGTATTTT

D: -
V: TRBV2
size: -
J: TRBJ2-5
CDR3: CAIKPHVGGETQYF
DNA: TGTGCCATCAAACCCCACGTGGGTGGGGAGACCCAGTACTTC

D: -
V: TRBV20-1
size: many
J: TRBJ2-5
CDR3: CSARPAGGETQYF
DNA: TGCAGTGCTAGACCTGCGGGCGGGGAGACCCAGTACTTC

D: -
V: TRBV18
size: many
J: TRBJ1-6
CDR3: CASSPPLGGSPLHF
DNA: TGTGCCAGCTCACCACCCCTAGGGGGTTCACCCCTCCACTTT

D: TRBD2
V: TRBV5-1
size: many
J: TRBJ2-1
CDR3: CASSLGGTEYNEQFF
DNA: TGCGCCAGCAGCCTGGGGGGGACGGAGTACAATGAGCAGTTCTTC

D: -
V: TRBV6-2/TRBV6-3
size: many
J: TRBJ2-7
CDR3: CASIGAGRYEQYF
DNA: TGTGCCAGCATAGGGGCAGGAAGGTACGAGCAGTACTTC

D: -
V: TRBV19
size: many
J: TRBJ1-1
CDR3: CASSTRGLQNTEAFF
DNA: TGTGCCAGTAGTACCCGGGGCCTTCAGAACACTGAAGCTTTCTTT

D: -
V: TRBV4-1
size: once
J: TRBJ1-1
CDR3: CASSRTLLRGPSTEAFF
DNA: TGCGCCAGCAGCCGCACGCTCCTCCGGGGCCCTAGCACTGAAGCTTTCTTT

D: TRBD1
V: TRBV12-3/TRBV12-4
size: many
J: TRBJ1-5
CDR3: CASSGTVNQPQHF
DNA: TGTGCCAGCAGCGGGACAGTCAATCAGCCCCAGCATTTT

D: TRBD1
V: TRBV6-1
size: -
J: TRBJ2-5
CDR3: CASLPGQGGKETQYF
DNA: TGTGCCTCTCTCCCGGGACAGGGGGGGAAAGAGACCCAGTACTTC

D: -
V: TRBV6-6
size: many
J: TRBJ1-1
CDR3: CASSYPREGVTEAFF
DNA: TGTGCCAGCAGTTACCCCAGGGAAGGGGTTACTGAAGCTTTCTTT

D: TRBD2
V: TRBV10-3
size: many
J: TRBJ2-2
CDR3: CAISPSGVGTGELFF
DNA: TGTGCCATCAGCCCTAGCGGGGTTGGGACCGGGGAGCTGTTTTTT

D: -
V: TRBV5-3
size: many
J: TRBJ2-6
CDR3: CASVPGTGANVLTF
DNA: TGCGCCAGCGTTCCGGGGACTGGGGCCAACGTCCTGACTTTC

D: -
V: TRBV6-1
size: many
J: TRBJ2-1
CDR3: CATFPPKNEQFF
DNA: TGTGCCACTTTTCCCCCTAAGAATGAGCAGTTCTTC

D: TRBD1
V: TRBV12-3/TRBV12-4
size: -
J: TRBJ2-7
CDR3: CASTGTKTGAYEQYF
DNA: TGTGCCAGCACCGGAACTAAGACAGGGGCATACGAGCAGTACTTC

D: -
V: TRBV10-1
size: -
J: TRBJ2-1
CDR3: CASSEGRYNEQFF
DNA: TGCGCCAGCAGTGAGGGGAGATACAATGAGCAGTTCTTC

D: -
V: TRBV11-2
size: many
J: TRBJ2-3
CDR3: CASTRSYGTAYF
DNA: TGTGCCAGCACCAGAAGTTACGGAACGGCGTATTTT

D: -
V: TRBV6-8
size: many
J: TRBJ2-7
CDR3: CASSYSGASAFLEQYF
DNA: TGTGCCAGCAGTTACTCTGGGGCTAGCGCCTTCCTGGAGCAGTACTTC

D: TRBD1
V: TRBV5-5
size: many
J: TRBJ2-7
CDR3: CASSFLAGGSYEQYF
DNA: TGTGCCAGCAGCTTTCTGGCAGGGGGCTCCTACGAGCAGTACTTC

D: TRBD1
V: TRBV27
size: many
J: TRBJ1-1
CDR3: CASNYDRANTEAFF
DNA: TGTGCCAGCAACTACGACAGGGCGAACACTGAAGCTTTCTTT

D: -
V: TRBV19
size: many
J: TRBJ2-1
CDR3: CASSPFGGELGNEQFF
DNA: TGTGCCAGTAGCCCGTTTGGAGGGGAATTAGGCAATGAGCAGTTCTTC

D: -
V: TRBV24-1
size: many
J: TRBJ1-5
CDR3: CATSVPWSNQPQHF
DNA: TGTGCCACCAGTGTCCCCTGGAGCAATCAGCCCCAGCATTTT

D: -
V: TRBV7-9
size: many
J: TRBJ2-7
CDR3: CASSWGGRGRSGEQYF
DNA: TGTGCCAGCAGCTGGGGGGGCAGGGGGCGATCGGGAGAGCAGTACTTC

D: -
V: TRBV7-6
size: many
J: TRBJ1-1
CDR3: CASSRGRLSTEAFF
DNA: TGTGCCAGCAGCCGGGGACGACTGAGCACTGAAGCTTTCTTT

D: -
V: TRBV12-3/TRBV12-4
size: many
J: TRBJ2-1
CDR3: CASTPRGMGNEQFF
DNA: TGTGCCAGCACCCCCAGGGGAATGGGCAATGAGCAGTTCTTC

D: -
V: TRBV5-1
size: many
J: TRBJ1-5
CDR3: CASRSDPGNQPQHF
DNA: TGCGCCAGCAGATCGGACCCGGGCAATCAGCCCCAGCATTTT

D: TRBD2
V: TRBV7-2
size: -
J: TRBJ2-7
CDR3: CASSLAERGAYEQYF
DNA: TGTGCCAGCAGCTTAGCGGAGCGGGGAGCCTACGAGCAGTACTTC

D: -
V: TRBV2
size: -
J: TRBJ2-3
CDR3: CASSEAEGTTDTQYF
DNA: TGTGCCAGCAGTGAAGCTGAAGGAACTACAGATACGCAGTATTTT

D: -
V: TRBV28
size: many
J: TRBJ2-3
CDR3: CASSKQAPDTQYF
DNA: TGTGCCAGCAGTAAACAGGCCCCCGATACGCAGTATTTT

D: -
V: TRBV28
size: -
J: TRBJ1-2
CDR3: CASSLQGYGYTF
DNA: TGTGCCAGCAGTTTACAGGGTTATGGCTACACCTTC